This T cell receptor (beta chain) was captured by sequencing in a study of T cell responses to AZD1222 COVID-19 vaccine. Study results and limitations: There were vaccine-associated CD4 TCRs across spike, dominant at 160-218 and 743-854. Of spike-specific TCRs, nearly half reportedly target regions left unmutated in variants. Spike-specific TCR depth and breadth grew after two AZD1222 doses.

Libraries were prepared by immunoSEQ multiplex PCR; TCRdb keeps only in-frame clonotypes and omits some of them. The sample includes approximately 68,000 clones, more than 70% of them seen just once. Comment on this clone: Its target is not known.

CDR1 is SNHLY, CDR2 FYNNEI, per germline. The CDR3 runs 13 residues. J was trimmed by 3 bases and V by 9 bases; bases with no gene match: 5. This sequence joins TRBV2 and TRBJ2-7; TRBD2 aligns across 10 bases. This TCR came from an adult in good health. This material consisted of peripheral blood, taken on day 0 of AZD1222 vaccination. The CDR3 region has the DNA TGTGCCAGTGGACTAGCGGAGCTCTACGAGCAGTACTTC. It is translated as CASGLAELYEQYF.